The rows below give T cell receptor beta chains drawn from one sample of a study of T cell responses to AZD1222 COVID-19 vaccine. Assay: immunoSEQ multiplex PCR; the TCRdb copy retains only in-frame clones and omits some. The data hold more than 85,000 clones, with 88% observed a single time. Sequenced material: peripheral blood, taken 28 days after the second AZD1222 dose. These receptors were collected from an adult who received the AZD1222 COVID-19 vaccine. The CDR3 runs from the conserved cysteine through the conserved F or W.

v_call	j_call	cdr3_aa
TRBV5-1	TRBJ2-3	CASSPRLAGGFEPQYF
TRBV28	TRBJ2-1	CASSLHPGLGYNEQFF
TRBV11-3	TRBJ1-1	CASSFQGGTEAFF
TRBV7-8	TRBJ1-1	CASSLRLVRLEATEAFF
TRBV3-1/TRBV3-2	TRBJ1-1	CASSRNTEGTEAFF
TRBV12-3/TRBV12-4	TRBJ2-7	CASGLAVEQYF
TRBV6-5	TRBJ2-7	CASRDSGIYEQYF
TRBV29-1	TRBJ1-2	CSVGTPNYGYTF
TRBV28	TRBJ1-6	CASSPRTVSANSPLHF
TRBV25-1	TRBJ1-4	CASSEQYNEKLFF
TRBV13	TRBJ2-7	CASSLGGAEQYF
TRBV27	TRBJ1-6	CASTTDRAGNSPLHF
TRBV28	TRBJ1-4	CASSLGQNFGKLFF
TRBV6-1	TRBJ1-4	CASSEARQHIATNEKLFF
TRBV19	TRBJ1-5	CASSIEVQGGDQPQHF
TRBV7-2	TRBJ2-3	CASSLEGLRGDVDTQYF
TRBV18	TRBJ2-1	CASSPPTGRNEQFF
TRBV7-8	TRBJ2-1	CASSPIIRSSYNEQFF
TRBV19	TRBJ1-5	CASIRTGGADSNQPQHF
TRBV7-2	TRBJ1-5	CASSPLGSQPQHF
TRBV10-3	TRBJ2-2	CAISEERMLYTGELFF
TRBV5-4	TRBJ2-1	CASSPGIQVGGEGSYNEQFF
TRBV7-9	TRBJ2-1	CASSLNLDTEQFF
TRBV9	TRBJ2-7	CASSLTSAYSYEQYF
TRBV27	TRBJ2-3	CASRLAGSPPDTQYF
TRBV30	TRBJ1-5	CAWSGTGSLAQPQHF
TRBV27	TRBJ1-2	CASSLRGDRLYGYTF
TRBV3-1/TRBV3-2	TRBJ2-2	CASSHRGQGNTGELFF
TRBV11-2	TRBJ1-1	CASSLDGGWEAFF
TRBV11-3	TRBJ2-2	CASSLGIQGQLQNTGELFF
TRBV6-1	TRBJ1-5	CASSEFEQPQHF
TRBV29-1	TRBJ2-1	CSVNPQGAWAEQFF
TRBV19	TRBJ1-5	CASSMDPWDNQPQHF
TRBV6-4	TRBJ2-1	CASSPLSGSRLFF
TRBV5-1	TRBJ2-1	CASSLSGWGTDNEQFF
TRBV2	TRBJ1-6	CASSGDSNSPLHF
TRBV12-5	TRBJ1-5	CASAPPGTLWPQHF
TRBV7-2	TRBJ1-2	CASSPRGGDRGRGGYTF
TRBV7-9	TRBJ2-5	CASSLVQGTGGLQETQYF
TRBV21-1	TRBJ1-3	CASSRRDRCTGNTIYF